The entry below gives a single T cell receptor beta chain sequence along with its context. The antigen is not known. Some clones are missing from TCRdb's copy, which holds only in-frame ones; the method was immunoSEQ multiplex PCR. The repertoire holds 90,000 to 120,000 clones, with more than 75% as singletons. This sample stems from a study of T cell clones after liver transplantation. Study context: A pre-transplant mixed lymphocyte reaction with TCRbeta sequencing defined graft-donor-reactive clones followed in post-transplant blood. Tolerant meant at least one year fully off immunosuppression without liver enzymes above twice normal.

The study's findings and limits: In 5 of 8 subjects, circulating graft-donor-reactive CD4 TCRbeta sequences fell significantly after transplant. Post-transplant time points were not standardized, so conclusions are preliminary.

This CDR3 has 14 residues. Germline values: CDR1 ENHRY, CDR2 SYGVKD. V trimming: 5 bases; J trimming: 3 bases; junction bases outside the gene matches: 5. The origin of this receptor is a human donor who received a liver transplant. The input for sequencing was CD4+ T cells from blood, taken before liver transplant. The rearrangement uses TRBV10-3 and TRBJ2-7, with 9 nucleotides matching TRBD2. This CDR3 is CAISKTSGDYEQYF. The CDR3 DNA follows: TGTGCCATCAGTAAGACTAGCGGTGACTACGAGCAGTACTTC.